Each of the 22 T cell receptor beta chains below was sequenced from the same sample in a study of blood T cell repertoires in COVID-19. Assay used: immunoSEQ multiplex PCR; TCRdb lists only in-frame clones, some missing. The sample shows 650,000 to 800,000 clones, around 89% of them seen only once. The specimen sequenced was peripheral blood. The source is a woman younger than 30 with acute or convalescent COVID-19.

This chain joins TRBV3-1 (or the pseudogene TRBV3-2) and TRBJ1-2; 9 positions match TRBD1. With 4 bases clipped from V and 8 bases from J, the junction kept 17 bases outside the gene matches. The CDR3 sequence is 17 residues long. Germline V lookup: CDR1 LGHDT, CDR2 YNNKEL (reference sequence). CDR3 bases: TGTGCCAGCAGCCCAACCCCCACAGGGGGCCCCCTGGGGGGCTACACCTTC. As protein: CASSPTPTGGPLGGYTF.

This clone was counted between two and nine times. The chain couples TRBV20-1 to TRBJ1-5; perhaps TRBD1 as D (5 bases). Germline CDR1 reads DFQATT; CDR2 reads SNEGSKA (reference sequence). The CDR3 covers 13 residues. V shed 3 bases and J shed 4 bases, with 10 bases lying between them. The CDR3 region is CSASSTVNQPQHF. The CDR3 nucleotides read TGCAGTGCTAGTTCGACAGTGAATCAGCCCCAGCATTTT.

This clone came up once. V is TRBV7-6 and J is TRBJ1-1, with 10 bases identical to TRBD1. The CDR3 is 16 residues long. The germline CDR1 and CDR2 sequences are SGHVS and FNYEAQ. The V segment lost 5 bases and the J segment 0 bases; nucleotides outside the gene matches: 6. In DNA form, the CDR3 reads TGTGCCAGCAGCCGAGTGGGACAGGGGTTGAACACTGAAGCTTTCTTT. This translates into CASSRVGQGLNTEAFF. The complete variable domain, with remaining parts taken from reference TRBV7-6 and TRBJ1-1, reads GAGVSQSPRYKVTKRGQDVALRCDPISGHVSLYWYRQALGQGPEFLTYFNYEAQQDKSGLPNDRFSAERPEGSISTLTIQRTEQRDSAMYRCASSRVGQGLNTEAFFGQGTRLTVV.

The V gene is TRBV30, the J gene TRBJ1-2; D is undetermined. The V end was cut by 2 bases, the J end by 3 bases, with 7 bases between. CDR1 GTSNPN and CDR2 SVGIG come from the germline V gene (reference sequence). This CDR3 contains 12 residues. CDR3 region: CAWSQNDYGYTF. Written as DNA, the CDR3 is TGTGCCTGGAGTCAGAATGACTATGGCTACACCTTC.

The gene calls are TRBV5-1 and TRBJ1-2, with 8 bases that match TRBD1. CDR1 is SGHRS, CDR2 YFSETQ, per germline. The CDR3 has 14 amino acids. J lost 6 bases, V lost 0 bases, and 4 bases had no gene match. The CDR3 spells CASSLAGTGHGYTF. The CDR3 coding sequence is TGCGCCAGCAGCTTGGCCGGGACAGGTCATGGCTACACCTTC.

The chain carries TRBV4-1 and TRBJ2-7; 9 bases are shared with TRBD1. Losses at the gene ends were 3 bases for V and 5 bases for J; bases not matched to a gene: 8. Germline V gene sequence: CDR1 MGHRA, CDR2 YSYEKL. This CDR3 is 15 amino acids long. In DNA, the CDR3 is TGCGCCAGCAGCCACCCGGGACAGGGTTTTGACGAGCAGTACTTC. The encoded protein is CASSHPGQGFDEQYF.

The chain recombines TRBV6-5 with TRBJ1-1; weak D call: TRBD1 (5 bases). Trimming pared 8 bases from V and 1 base from J, leaving 11 bases between. The CDR3 loop spans 13 amino acids. Germline V gene lookup returns CDR1 MNHEY and CDR2 SVGAGI. The CDR3, as DNA: TGTGCCAGCTCCACGGGGGAGAACACTGAAGCTTTCTTT. This encodes CASSTGENTEAFF.

The rearrangement joins TRBV5-4 to TRBJ1-6; D is unresolved. The V end lost 3 bases, the J end lost 7 bases, and 8 bases lay between the germline ends. This CDR3 is built from 13 residues. Germline values: CDR1 SGHNT, CDR2 YYREEE (reference sequence). The CDR3 sequence is CASSSGWNSPLHF. The CDR3 nucleotides are TGTGCCAGCAGCTCGGGGTGGAATTCACCCCTCCACTTT.

The V gene is TRBV10-2, the J gene TRBJ2-7, with D possibly TRBD2 on 6 matching bases. The V gene lost 2 bases and the J gene lost 3 bases, with 14 bases spanning the gap. This CDR3 contains 15 residues. Germline values: CDR1 WSHSY, CDR2 SAAADI. This chain's CDR3 is CASSENGGSNYEQYF. The CDR3 DNA follows: TGCGCCAGCAGTGAGAACGGGGGTTCTAACTACGAGCAGTACTTC.

The chain couples TRBV5-6 to TRBJ1-6; a possible D gene is TRBD1 (6 bases). V shed 0 bases and J shed 5 bases, with 15 bases lying between them. The length of the CDR3 is 17 residues. CDR1 SGHDT and CDR2 YYEEEE come from the germline V gene. For the CDR3, the DNA is TGTGCCAGCAGCTTGGGGGACACACCGACCAATAATTCACCCCTCCACTTT. Encoded protein: CASSLGDTPTNNSPLHF.

The rearrangement uses TRBV29-1 and TRBJ2-7; 11 nucleotides align to TRBD1. Germline V gene data show CDR1 as SQVTM and CDR2 as ANQGSEA. V lost 6 bases, J lost 5 bases, and 9 bases stayed unmatched. The CDR3 has 14 amino acids. CDR3 loop: CSVDGQGASDEQYF. The CDR3 nucleotides read TGCAGCGTCGATGGACAGGGGGCGAGCGACGAGCAGTACTTC.

The V and J genes are TRBV2 and TRBJ2-2; the D gene is possibly TRBD2 (6 bases). The V gene lost 8 bases and the J gene lost 4 bases, with 17 bases spanning the gap. This CDR3 is built from 15 residues. Per germline, CDR1 SNHLY and CDR2 FYNNEI. In DNA, the CDR3 is TGTGCCAGCGGGGGGTCTCAAAGGGTCACCGGGGAGCTGTTTTTT. As protein: CASGGSQRVTGELFF.

The chain recombines TRBV29-1 with TRBJ1-2, with D possibly being TRBD1 (5 bases). The CDR3 has 15 amino acids. The V and J ends lost 1 base and 2 bases respectively, with 14 bases between them. CDR1 and CDR2 from the germline V gene are SQVTM and ANQGSEA. This chain's CDR3 is CSVEVGRGKNYGYTF. CDR3 coding DNA: TGCAGCGTTGAAGTAGGGAGGGGAAAAAACTATGGCTACACCTTC.

This rearrangement joins TRBV5-5 to TRBJ2-7, with TRBD1 matching 9 bases. Germline V lookup: CDR1 SGHKS, CDR2 YYEKEE (reference sequence). This CDR3 has 15 residues. With V trimmed by 0 bases and J by 5 bases, 6 bases remained unmatched. The CDR3 is CASSLGGTGLDEQYF. CDR3 in DNA: TGTGCCAGCAGCTTGGGTGGGACAGGGTTGGACGAGCAGTACTTC.

The rearrangement joins TRBV7-2 to TRBJ2-1, with 9 bases identical to TRBD2. Trimming cost V 4 bases and J 7 bases; bases outside gene matches: 11. Germline lookup yields CDR1 SGHTA and CDR2 FQGNSA. The CDR3 covers 16 residues. The CDR3 DNA follows: TGTGCCAGCAGCTCCCGAGACCTAGCGGGGAGTAATGAGCAGTTCTTC. It is translated as CASSSRDLAGSNEQFF. Filled out from reference TRBV7-2 and TRBJ2-1, the complete variable domain reads GAGVSQSPSNKVTEKGKDVELRCDPISGHTALYWYRQSLGQGLEFLIYFQGNSAPDKSGLPSDRFSAERTGGSVSTLTIQRTQQEDSAVYLCASSSRDLAGSNEQFFGPGTRLTVL.

This rearrangement joins TRBV9 to TRBJ2-2; D possibly corresponds to TRBD2 (6 bases). Trimming took 3 bases from V and 1 from J, leaving 16 bases between them. The CDR3 extends over 17 amino acids. Germline CDR1 reads SGDLS; CDR2 reads YYNGEE. CDR3 sequence: CASSATEGRKNTGELFF. CDR3 bases: TGTGCCAGCAGCGCGACGGAGGGGCGAAAGAACACCGGGGAGCTGTTTTTT.

V gene TRBV12-5 combines with J gene TRBJ2-7; perhaps TRBD1 as D (5 bases). The CDR3 runs to 15 residues. Germline lookup yields CDR1 LGHNT and CDR2 FRNRAP. V gave up 2 bases and J gave up 5 bases, with 16 bases separating them. The CDR3 sequence: CASGLRSGKPNEQYF. CDR3 coding DNA: TGTGCTAGTGGTTTGCGGTCAGGGAAGCCCAACGAGCAGTACTTC. The entire variable domain, with the rest obtained from reference TRBV12-5 and TRBJ2-7, is as follows: DARVTQTPRHKVTEMGQEVTMRCQPILGHNTVFWYRQTMMQGLELLAYFRNRAPLDDSGMPKDRFSAEMPDATLATLKIQPSEPRDSAVYFCASGLRSGKPNEQYFGPGTRLTVT.

This clone was counted between two and nine times. The chain joins TRBV4-1 to TRBJ2-7; TRBD1 matches at 7 bases. V dropped 1 base and J dropped 0; count of bases not matched to a gene: 9. The germline V gene has CDR1 MGHRA and CDR2 YSYEKL. This CDR3 contains 17 residues. This chain's CDR3 is CASSQGILDRSSYEQYF. As DNA, the CDR3 is TGCGCCAGCAGCCAAGGTATTTTGGACAGGAGCTCCTACGAGCAGTACTTC.

The chain recombines TRBV3-1 (or the pseudogene TRBV3-2) with TRBJ2-5; D might be TRBD1 (6 bases). The V gene's germline CDR1 is LGHDT and CDR2 YNNKEL (reference sequence). Deletions cut 5 bases from V and 1 base from J, with 11 bases between. The CDR3 runs to 14 residues. The CDR3: CASSSTGPQETQYF. Here the CDR3 DNA reads TGTGCCAGCAGCTCAACAGGGCCCCAAGAGACCCAGTACTTC.

This rearrangement joins TRBV4-2 to TRBJ1-5; 7 nucleotides align to TRBD1. Trimming cost V 1 base and J 6 bases; bases outside gene matches: 6. Germline CDR1 reads LGHNA; CDR2 reads YNFKEQ. CDR3 size: 15 residues. CDR3 nucleotides: TGTGCCAGCAGCCAAGGGGGGCAGGGGGTTCAGCCCCAGCATTTT. Translated: CASSQGGQGVQPQHF.

This clone came up once. The rearrangement joins TRBV7-2 to TRBJ1-2; D is undetermined. The V gene's germline CDR1 is SGHTA and CDR2 FQGNSA. The CDR3 extends over 13 amino acids. The germline V and J ends were trimmed by 1 base and 2 bases, with 5 bases remaining between them. The CDR3 protein is CASSLVRNYGYTF. The DNA of the CDR3 is TGTGCCAGCAGCTTAGTCAGAAACTATGGCTACACCTTC.

The rearrangement uses TRBV6-5 and TRBJ1-2; D is perhaps TRBD1 (5 bases). The CDR3 totals 14 residues. Trimming shortened V by 4 bases and J by 5 bases, and 14 bases separated the two germline ends. In germline, CDR1 is MNHEY, CDR2 SVGAGI. In DNA form, the CDR3 reads TGTGCCAGCAGTTTACGCAGGGATGGGTATGGCTACACCTTC. Its protein is CASSLRRDGYGYTF.